The 9 T cell receptor beta chains below were found in one sample sequenced in a study of blood T cell repertoires in COVID-19 (dated by TCRdb to about 2020). Libraries were built with the immunoSEQ multiplex PCR assay. TCRdb re-hosts the immuneACCESS table, in-frame sequences only. Its copies lack some clones; in the studies checked, an unresolved V gene accounts for under half of them, and the cause for the rest is not known. The sample table holds approximately 190,000 clones, of which 75% to 95% were seen once. The ten largest clones add up to around 0.5% of the sample. Sequences were obtained from peripheral blood. These receptor sequences come from a man aged 50-60 years with acute or convalescent COVID-19.

This chain links TRBV29-1 with TRBJ2-3; D is undetermined. Germline assignment: CDR1 SQVTM and CDR2 ANQGSEA. This CDR3 comprises 13 residues. Trimming took 4 bases from V and 0 from J, leaving 8 bases between them. The CDR3, as DNA: TGCAGCGTTGCTACTGCTAGCACAGATACGCAGTATTTT. Translation gives CSVATASTDTQYF.

In DNA, the CDR3 is TGTGCCAGCAGCCAAGATTCACGGGGGGGAGAGACCCAGTACTTC. Translated, it gives CASSQDSRGGETQYF. This chain links TRBV3-1 (or the pseudogene TRBV3-2) with TRBJ2-5; TRBD2 matches 8 bases. Germline assignment: CDR1 LGHDT and CDR2 YNNKEL (reference sequence). Trimming at V came to 0 bases and at J to 4 bases, leaving 4 bases not matched to a gene. The CDR3 loop spans 15 amino acids.

The genes are TRBV28 and TRBJ1-5; 7 bases are a match to TRBD1. The CDR3 totals 17 residues. J lost 3 bases, V lost 3 bases, and 11 bases had no gene match. Germline loops: CDR1 MDHEN, CDR2 SYDVKM. The DNA for the CDR3 is TGTGCCAGCAGTTTGGTGTGGGGACAGAGGACCAATCAGCCCCAGCATTTT. Translating gives CASSLVWGQRTNQPQHF.

The CDR3 spells CASSQGGVSGTDTQYF. CDR3 nucleotide sequence: TGTGCCAGCAGCCAGGGAGGCGTTAGCGGCACAGATACGCAGTATTTT. This rearrangement joins TRBV5-4 to TRBJ2-3; D is perhaps TRBD2 (6 bases). The CDR3 is made up of 16 amino acids. The V gene lost 4 bases and the J gene lost 1 base, with 16 bases spanning the gap. The germline V gene has CDR1 SGHNT and CDR2 YYREEE (reference sequence). Drawing the rest from reference TRBV5-4 and TRBJ2-3, the complete variable domain is ETGVTQSPTHLIKTRGQQVTLRCSSQSGHNTVSWYQQALGQGPQFIFQYYREEENGRGNFPPRFSGLQFPNYSSELNVNALELDDSALYLCASSQGGVSGTDTQYFGPGTRLTVL.

The chain employs TRBV4-3 and TRBJ1-4; TRBD1 matches at 9 bases. Trimming at V came to 6 bases and at J to 8 bases, leaving 10 bases not matched to a gene. CDR1 and CDR2 (germline): LGHNA, YSLEER. This CDR3 has 15 amino acids. CDR3 residues: CASSPNRGLGEKLFF. The DNA of the CDR3 is TGCGCCAGCAGTCCCAACAGGGGGCTGGGGGAAAAACTGTTTTTT.

The CDR3 DNA sequence: TGTGCCAGCAGCCAAGCGGGCAGGGTTGGCCAGCCCCAGCATTTT. As protein: CASSQAGRVGQPQHF. This chain joins TRBV3-1 (or the pseudogene TRBV3-2) and TRBJ1-5, with D perhaps TRBD1 (5 bases). This CDR3 spans 15 amino acids. The ends were cut back, 1 base at V and 7 bases at J, with 14 bases in the middle. Germline V CDR1 and CDR2: LGHDT, YNNKEL (reference sequence).

V and J are TRBV4-1 and TRBJ2-1; the match to TRBD2 covers 11 bases. This CDR3 has 15 amino acids. Germline V CDR1 and CDR2: MGHRA, YSYEKL. With V trimmed by 5 bases and J by 9 bases, 9 bases remained unmatched. The CDR3 DNA follows: TGCGCCAGCAGCGATGGGCCTAGCGGGAGGACTGAGCAGTTCTTC. This codes for CASSDGPSGRTEQFF.

The sample holds one count of this clone. The chain recombines TRBV4-2 with TRBJ1-2; D is ambiguous. V lost 1 base and J 4 bases, leaving 10 bases between the germline ends. The CDR3 has 14 amino acids. CDR1 is LGHNA, CDR2 YNFKEQ, per germline. CDR3 sequence: CASSQAGTSYGYTF. DNA of the CDR3: TGTGCCAGCAGCCAAGCTGGAACTAGCTATGGCTACACCTTC.

The CDR3 protein is CASSDGQSNYGYTF. CDR3 sequence (DNA): TGTGCCAGCAGTGACGGACAGAGTAACTATGGCTACACCTTC. The gene calls are TRBV5-6 and TRBJ1-2; D might be TRBD1 (6 bases). The CDR3 sequence is 14 residues long. With 5 bases removed from V and 1 base from J, the gap between germline ends came to 12 bases. In germline, CDR1 is SGHDT, CDR2 YYEEEE. Filled out from reference TRBV5-6 and TRBJ1-2, the complete variable domain reads DAGVTQSPTHLIKTRGQQVTLRCSPKSGHDTVSWYQQALGQGPQFIFQYYEEEERQRGNFPDRFSGHQFPNYSSELNVNALLLGDSALYLCASSDGQSNYGYTFGSGTRLTVV.